The 11 T cell receptor beta chains given below trace back to one sample, sequenced in a study of T cell responses to AZD1222 COVID-19 vaccine. Method: immunoSEQ multiplex PCR; TCRdb's copy keeps in-frame clones and lacks some. Counted here are about 150,000 clones, about 90% occurring once; the ten biggest clones make up 2.5% to 4%. This sample comprised peripheral blood, obtained 28 days after the second AZD1222 dose. Source of these receptors: an adult who received the AZD1222 COVID-19 vaccine.

The chain combines TRBV28 with TRBJ1-4; TRBD1 is a possible D gene (6 bases). V was clipped by 6 bases and J by 5 bases, with 16 bases between them. The V gene's germline CDR1 is MDHEN and CDR2 SYDVKM. The CDR3 is 15 amino acids. The CDR3 spells CASRSPTGHNEKLFF. CDR3 nucleotides: TGTGCCAGCAGGTCTCCGACAGGCCACAATGAAAAACTGTTTTTT.

V is TRBV11-3 and J is TRBJ1-1; D is uncertain. This CDR3 spans 15 amino acids. Germline V lookup: CDR1 SGHNT, CDR2 YENEEA. The V and J ends lost 5 bases and 0 bases respectively, with 13 bases between them. In DNA, the CDR3 is TGTGCCAGCAGCCCCGGGTCCGGCATGAACACTGAAGCTTTCTTT. It encodes CASSPGSGMNTEAFF.

The V call is TRBV5-4, the J call TRBJ2-7, with 10 bases lining up with TRBD1. The germline gives CDR1 SGHNT, CDR2 YYREEE (reference sequence). Unmatched junction bases numbered 9, after V lost 4 bases and J lost 2 bases. This CDR3 is built from 16 residues. CDR3 in amino acids: CASSKTGGAEAYEQYF. CDR3 nucleotides: TGTGCCAGCAGCAAGACAGGGGGCGCAGAGGCCTACGAGCAGTACTTC.

V and J are TRBV3-1 (or the pseudogene TRBV3-2) and TRBJ2-3; TRBD2 matches 8 bases. Germline CDR1 LGHDT, CDR2 YNNKEL (reference sequence). This CDR3 region has 16 residues. The V segment lost 5 bases and the J segment 0 bases; nucleotides outside the gene matches: 7. The CDR3 is CASSSGTSLSTDTQYF. DNA for the CDR3: TGTGCCAGCAGCTCCGGGACTAGTCTTAGCACAGATACGCAGTATTTT.

The rearrangement joins TRBV9 to TRBJ1-2, with TRBD1 identical over 9 bases. CDR1 and CDR2 (germline): SGDLS, YYNGEE. CDR3 length: 14 residues. V shed 4 bases and J 4 bases; nucleotides not matched to a gene: 5. The CDR3 protein is CASSSDRGVYGYTF. Here the CDR3 DNA reads TGTGCCAGCAGCAGCGACAGGGGGGTCTATGGCTACACCTTC.

J is TRBJ1-1 and V is TRBV28; 7 nucleotides agree with TRBD1. This CDR3 has 14 amino acids. Germline V lookup: CDR1 MDHEN, CDR2 SYDVKM. V shed 5 bases and J 7 bases; nucleotides not matched to a gene: 10. In DNA, the CDR3 is TGTGCCAGCAGTCTTGGGGACAGATCAGTTGAAGCTTTCTTT. Translated: CASSLGDRSVEAFF.

The chain uses TRBV5-1 and TRBJ1-2, with no clear D. Trimming removed 0 bases at V and 4 bases at J, with 7 bases between. Germline CDR1 reads SGHRS; CDR2 reads YFSETQ. The CDR3 totals 13 residues. CDR3 protein: CASSLDLRYGYTF. The DNA of the CDR3 is TGCGCCAGCAGCTTGGATTTACGCTATGGCTACACCTTC. The full variable domain, its missing parts supplied by reference TRBV5-1 and TRBJ1-2, is KAGVTQTPRYLIKTRGQQVTLSCSPISGHRSVSWYQQTPGQGLQFLFEYFSETQRNKGNFPGRFSGRQFSNSRSEMNVSTLELGDSALYLCASSLDLRYGYTFGSGTRLTVV.

The chain combines TRBV4-1 with TRBJ2-1, with a weak D call TRBD2 (5 bases). Between the trimmed V and J ends, which lost 0 bases and 7 bases, there was a span of 13 bases. In germline, CDR1 is MGHRA, CDR2 YSYEKL. The CDR3 has 15 residues. The CDR3 sequence: CASSQDTGIRNEQFF. The CDR3 DNA reads TGCGCCAGCAGCCAAGATACGGGGATTCGAAATGAGCAGTTCTTC.

This sequence joins TRBV30 and TRBJ1-5; TRBD1 is a possible D gene (5 bases). This CDR3 has 17 amino acids. The germline V gene has CDR1 GTSNPN and CDR2 SVGIG (reference sequence). Trimming shortened V by 2 bases and J by 1 base, and 18 bases separated the two germline ends. The CDR3 region is CAWSSSRAALSNQPQHF. The CDR3 DNA reads as TGTGCCTGGAGTTCGAGCAGGGCAGCACTGAGCAATCAGCCCCAGCATTTT.

The chain couples TRBV5-1 to TRBJ2-7; D call uncertain. The CDR3 totals 13 residues. The germline CDR1 and CDR2 sequences are SGHRS and YFSETQ. The V gene lost 4 bases and the J gene lost 3 bases, with 11 bases spanning the gap. In DNA form, the CDR3 reads TGCGCCAGCAGCCTGGACGGATTCTACGAGCAGTACTTC. This translates into CASSLDGFYEQYF.

V usage is TRBV10-3 and J usage is TRBJ2-7; 11 positions agree with TRBD1. Trimming removed 7 bases from V and 7 bases from J; junction bases left unmatched: 9. Looked up from germline, CDR1 is ENHRY and CDR2 is SYGVKD. This CDR3 is built from 14 residues. The CDR3 region has the DNA TGTGCCATCAACCCTGGACAGGGGGCGCTTGAGCAGTACTTC. This codes for CAINPGQGALEQYF.